These 21 T cell receptor beta chains were sequenced from one sample in a study of siplizumab effects on memory and regulatory T cells. Profiled with immunoSEQ multiplex PCR; TCRdb holds only in-frame clones, not every one. This table holds around 87,000 clones, more than 80% found once. What was sequenced was CD4+ T cells sorted from blood. The source of these receptors is a human donor in good health.

V gene TRBV5-6 combines with J gene TRBJ1-3; D possibly corresponds to TRBD1 (6 bases). The CDR3 has 14 amino acids. V lost 4 bases and J lost 0, with 8 bases in between. Germline lookup yields CDR1 SGHDT and CDR2 YYEEEE. This CDR3 is CASSRGHSGNTIYF. The CDR3 DNA sequence: TGTGCCAGCAGCCGGGGGCACTCTGGAAACACCATATATTTT.

The chain links TRBV7-9 to TRBJ2-7; D ambiguous. This CDR3 is built from 13 residues. The germline V gene encodes CDR1 SEHNR and CDR2 FQNEAQ (reference sequence). The ends were cut back, 1 base at V and 5 bases at J, with 9 bases in the middle. CDR3 sequence: CASSLEFVNEQYF. The CDR3 nucleotides are TGTGCCAGCAGCTTAGAGTTCGTCAACGAGCAGTACTTC.

The rearrangement uses TRBV29-1 and TRBJ1-4, with D perhaps matching TRBD1 (5 bases). The CDR3 totals 11 residues. Trimming shortened V by 7 bases and J by 9 bases, and 12 bases separated the two germline ends. The germline gives CDR1 SQVTM, CDR2 ANQGSEA. CDR3 bases: TGCAGCGGGGGGGAGGGCAAAAAACTGTTTTTT. Translation gives CSGGEGKKLFF.

The chain recombines TRBV18 with TRBJ2-1; D unclear. This CDR3 is built from 13 residues. The V and J ends lost 6 bases and 5 bases respectively, with 11 bases between them. Germline V gene sequence: CDR1 KGHSH, CDR2 LQKENI. CDR3 amino acids: CASSLSADNEQFF. CDR3 sequence (DNA): TGTGCCAGCTCGCTATCGGCCGACAATGAGCAGTTCTTC.

V and J are TRBV7-9 and TRBJ1-4; TRBD1 agrees at 8 bases. There are 13 residues in the CDR3. Losses at the gene ends were 8 bases for V and 3 bases for J; bases not matched to a gene: 2. The V gene's germline CDR1 is SEHNR and CDR2 FQNEAQ (reference sequence). For the CDR3, the DNA is TGTGCCAGCGGGGGACAGGCTAATGAAAAACTGTTTTTT. This sequence encodes CASGGQANEKLFF.

Only one count was recorded for this clone. The chain employs TRBV19 and TRBJ1-2; tentative D call: TRBD1 (5 bases). Germline CDR1 reads LNHDA; CDR2 reads SQIVND (reference sequence). Trimming removed 4 bases from V and 5 bases from J, with 11 bases in between. The CDR3 runs 13 residues. The CDR3 DNA follows: TGTGCCAGTAGTAGGGGACTGACATATGGCTACACCTTC. This translates into CASSRGLTYGYTF. Complete variable domain (other parts from reference TRBV19 and TRBJ1-2): DGGITQSPKYLFRKEGQNVTLSCEQNLNHDAMYWYRQDPGQGLRLIYYSQIVNDFQKGDIAEGYSVSREKKESFPLTVTSAQKNPTAFYLCASSRGLTYGYTFGSGTRLTVV.

The genes are TRBV19 and TRBJ1-4; TRBD1 matches 7 bases. The CDR3 is 16 amino acids. With V trimmed by 4 bases and J by 0 bases, 5 bases remained unmatched. Germline loops: CDR1 LNHDA, CDR2 SQIVND (reference sequence). CDR3 DNA sequence: TGTGCCAGTAGTAGGACAGGTTTTGCAACTAATGAAAAACTGTTTTTT. This codes for CASSRTGFATNEKLFF. Combining the CDR3 with reference TRBV19 and TRBJ1-4 gives the whole variable domain DGGITQSPKYLFRKEGQNVTLSCEQNLNHDAMYWYRQDPGQGLRLIYYSQIVNDFQKGDIAEGYSVSREKKESFPLTVTSAQKNPTAFYLCASSRTGFATNEKLFFGSGTQLSVL.

The chain recombines TRBV7-3 with TRBJ2-1; tentative D call: TRBD2 (6 bases). The V gene lost 3 bases and the J gene lost 10 bases, with 16 bases spanning the gap. This CDR3 region has 14 residues. The germline CDR1 and CDR2 sequences are SGHTA and FQGTGA. In DNA form, the CDR3 reads TGTGCCAGCAGCTTTTCTCGGGACTCGAGGGAGCAGTTCTTC. This sequence encodes CASSFSRDSREQFF.

V and J are TRBV21-1 and TRBJ1-4. TRBV21-1 is a known pseudogene. This CDR3 contains 17 residues. DNA of the CDR3: TGTGCCAGCAGCAAATTTTTTGGGGTGGTGTCTAATGAAAAACTGTTTTTT. As protein: CASSKFFGVVSNEKLFF.

This chain links TRBV19 with TRBJ2-1, with TRBD2 as a possible D gene (6 bases). Trimming removed 3 bases at V and 2 bases at J, with 11 bases between. CDR1 is LNHDA, CDR2 SQIVND, per germline (reference sequence). This CDR3 is 15 amino acids long. The CDR3 DNA sequence: TGTGCCAGTAGTATTGGGGCTAGCGCCTACAATGAGCAGTTCTTC. Protein product: CASSIGASAYNEQFF. The full variable domain, rest sourced from reference TRBV19 and TRBJ2-1, is DGGITQSPKYLFRKEGQNVTLSCEQNLNHDAMYWYRQDPGQGLRLIYYSQIVNDFQKGDIAEGYSVSREKKESFPLTVTSAQKNPTAFYLCASSIGASAYNEQFFGPGTRLTVL.

J is TRBJ2-1 and V is TRBV15; the D gene could be TRBD1 or TRBD2 (7 bases each). CDR3 length equals 17 residues. The V and J ends lost 2 bases and 6 bases respectively, with 20 bases between them. Germline loops: CDR1 LNHNV, CDR2 YYDKDF (reference sequence). CDR3 in amino acids: CATSRKRRQGEGNEQFF. CDR3 sequence (DNA): TGTGCCACCAGCAGAAAAAGGCGGCAGGGGGAGGGCAATGAGCAGTTCTTC.

The V and J genes are TRBV4-3 and TRBJ1-5; D gene uncertain. The V gene's germline CDR1 is LGHNA and CDR2 YSLEER. This CDR3 has 13 residues. V gave up 4 bases and J gave up 3 bases, with 7 bases separating them. Written as DNA, the CDR3 is TGCGCCAGCAGCCTCAGCCTCAATCAGCCCCAGCATTTT. Translation: CASSLSLNQPQHF.

The chain joins TRBV10-3 to TRBJ1-2, with TRBD1 as a possible D gene (6 bases). The CDR3 has 13 residues. From germline, CDR1 is ENHRY and CDR2 SYGVKD. The V and J ends lost 2 bases and 4 bases respectively, with 8 bases between them. Here the CDR3 reads CAISEGQPYGYTF. The CDR3 nucleotides are TGTGCCATCAGTGAGGGACAGCCCTATGGCTACACCTTC.

The rearrangement joins TRBV4-2 to TRBJ2-1; 8 nucleotides align to TRBD2. The V segment lost 1 base and the J segment 2 bases; nucleotides outside the gene matches: 4. Germline V gives CDR1 LGHNA, CDR2 YNFKEQ. The CDR3 runs to 16 residues. The CDR3 protein is CASSQGLGLAYNEQFF. The CDR3, as DNA: TGTGCCAGCAGCCAAGGGTTGGGACTAGCCTACAATGAGCAGTTCTTC.

The chain carries TRBV7-2 and TRBJ2-5, with D maybe TRBD2 (6 bases). CDR3 length equals 15 residues. Per the germline V gene, CDR1 is SGHTA and CDR2 is FQGNSA. V shed 7 bases and J shed 2 bases, with 17 bases lying between them. The CDR3 region has the DNA TGTGCCAGCACCCCTGGAGGGCAGTTTCAAGAGACCCAGTACTTC. Encoded protein: CASTPGGQFQETQYF.

In this sample, this clone turned up a few times. This sequence joins TRBV18 and TRBJ1-4, with D perhaps TRBD1 (6 bases). The germline gives CDR1 KGHSH, CDR2 LQKENI. The V gene lost 4 bases and the J gene lost 5 bases, with 14 bases spanning the gap. The CDR3 has 15 amino acids. This chain's CDR3 is CASSRRTAGNEKLFF. The CDR3 nucleotides read TGTGCCAGCTCACGCCGGACAGCGGGAAATGAAAAACTGTTTTTT.

This chain uses TRBV11-2 with TRBJ2-1, with no clear D. Trimming removed 1 base from V and 6 bases from J, with 4 bases in between. The germline V gene has CDR1 SGHAT and CDR2 FQNNGV. CDR3 length: 12 amino acids. Here the CDR3 DNA reads TGTGCCAGCAGCTTAGGGATCAATGAGCAGTTCTTC. Its translation: CASSLGINEQFF.

The gene calls are TRBV5-4 and TRBJ2-4; 7 nucleotides agree with TRBD2. There are 14 residues in the CDR3. Trimming at V came to 0 bases and at J to 9 bases, leaving 6 bases not matched to a gene. CDR1 is SGHNT and CDR2 is YYREEE in the germline V gene (reference sequence). CDR3 nucleotide sequence: TGTGCCAGCAGCTTGGTTGCTGGGGAGGGCATTCAGTACTTC. It is translated as CASSLVAGEGIQYF.

V usage is TRBV9 and J usage is TRBJ2-3, with 14 nucleotides matching TRBD2. The CDR3 spans 20 residues. Per the germline V gene, CDR1 is SGDLS and CDR2 is YYNGEE. V lost 2 bases to trimming and J lost 3 bases; unmatched junction nucleotides: 14. CDR3 loop: CASSVRTSGRSLLSTDTQYF. The CDR3 DNA follows: TGTGCCAGCAGCGTTAGGACTAGCGGGAGGAGTTTGCTTTCTACAGATACGCAGTATTTT.

The J gene is TRBJ2-7, the V gene TRBV19; 11 bases map to TRBD2. V was pared by 4 bases and J by 0 bases, with 11 bases of the junction left unmatched. The CDR3 has 18 amino acids. Per the germline V gene, CDR1 is LNHDA and CDR2 is SQIVND (reference sequence). The CDR3 nucleotides are TGTGCCAGTAGTAACCTTCCCGCCGGGACTAGCGGCTCCTACGAGCAGTACTTC. Translated: CASSNLPAGTSGSYEQYF.

The rearrangement links TRBV4-3 to TRBJ2-4; no definite D call. CDR1 is LGHNA and CDR2 is YSLEER in the germline V gene. The CDR3 totals 14 residues. Trimming removed 1 base from V and 6 bases from J, with 10 bases in between. CDR3 nucleotide sequence: TGCGCCAGCAGCCAAGTAGTCAGGACAAACATTCAGTACTTC. Translating it yields CASSQVVRTNIQYF.